A selection of T cell receptor beta chains follows, all from one sample in a study of Graves' ophthalmopathy and Graves' hyperthyroidism. Each CDR3 protein gets one entry after TCRdb re-called the multiplex PCR reads with MiXCR. The table has around 660,000 distinct CDR3 sequences, roughly two fifths seen once. Sequencing input: peripheral blood. The receptors were gathered from an adult man with Graves' ophthalmopathy. Both conserved end residues are part of each CDR3. A D gene is named only where the DNA matches it firmly. Not all rows give a size; the values are once, few, many and, for expanded clones, a class.

d_call j_call clone_size v_call cdr3_nt cdr3_aa
- TRBJ2-5 many TRBV7-8 TGTGCCAGCAGCTTATGGCAGGGGCCGGGAGAGACCCAGTACTTC CASSLWQGPGETQYF
TRBD1 TRBJ1-6 - TRBV19 TGTGCCAGTAGTCCACGGACAGGGGGGGTTAATTCACCCCTCCACTTT CASSPRTGGVNSPLHF
- TRBJ1-6 - TRBV25-1 TGTGGAATGTGGCGGAATAATTCACCCCTCCACTTT CGMWRNNSPLHF
- TRBJ2-7 - TRBV9 TGTGCCAGCAGCCCCGGGTTTGGGAGCTCCTACGAGCAGTACTTC CASSPGFGSSYEQYF
- TRBJ2-2 many TRBV24-1 TGTGCCACCAGTGATTTGGTTCAGGGAATATCCGGGGAGCTGTTTTTT CATSDLVQGISGELFF
- TRBJ1-4 - TRBV25-1 TGTGCCAGCAGTGGGGGGAAAAGGACTAATGAAAAACTGTTTTTT CASSGGKRTNEKLFF
TRBD1 TRBJ2-3 few TRBV2 TGTGCCAGTATCCACCGGGACAGTACAGATACGCAGTATTTT CASIHRDSTDTQYF
TRBD1 TRBJ1-1 - TRBV10-3 TGTGCCAGCAGCGCCCACAGGGGACGGATCTTGAACACTGAAGCTTTCTTT CASSAHRGRILNTEAFF
TRBD2 TRBJ2-5 many TRBV12-3/TRBV12-4 TGTGCCAGCAGTTTAGCGGGGACTAGCGAATACCAAGAGACCCAGTACTTC CASSLAGTSEYQETQYF
- TRBJ1-2 - TRBV12-3/TRBV12-4 TGTGCCAGCAGTTTAGAAGGGGGGGGTTGGGGCTACACCTTC CASSLEGGGWGYTF
- TRBJ2-7 - TRBV7-9 TGTGCCAGCATCTTGCGCTGGGGACCCTGGATGAGCAAGCAGTACTTC CASILRWGPWMSKQYF
- TRBJ1-6 many TRBV7-3 TGTGCCAGCAGCGCCGGGTGGAATTCACCCCTCCACTTT CASSAGWNSPLHF
- TRBJ1-6 - TRBV7-2 TGTGCCAGCAGCTTAGGGACTAGCGGGAATTCACCCCTCCACTTT CASSLGTSGNSPLHF
- TRBJ1-5 many TRBV2 TGTGCCAGCAGTGAAGCCCACCTGTTTGTTAGCAATCAGCCCCAGCATTTT CASSEAHLFVSNQPQHF
TRBD1 TRBJ2-5 - TRBV7-3 TGTGCCAGCAGCTTCTGGCAGGGGGACAATCAGCCCCAGTACTTC CASSFWQGDNQPQYF
- TRBJ1-6 many TRBV7-9 TGTGCCAGCAGCCCAGCGGGTTCACCCCTCCACTTT CASSPAGSPLHF
TRBD1 TRBJ1-6 many TRBV19 TGTGCCAGTAGTATAGTACAGGGGAAGGTCGGGGGTTCACCCCTCCACTTT CASSIVQGKVGGSPLHF
TRBD2 TRBJ2-7 few TRBV7-9 TGTGCCAGCAGCTTAGTTCTAGCGGGAGGTCGGTACGAGCAGTACTTC CASSLVLAGGRYEQYF
TRBD2 TRBJ2-5 - TRBV20-1 TGCAGTGTTGGACTAGCGGGAGGGAAGCAGTACTTC CSVGLAGGKQYF
TRBD1 TRBJ1-2 - TRBV7-9 TGTGCCAGCAGCCCGGGACAGGGGGCCCCTAACTATGGCTACACCTTC CASSPGQGAPNYGYTF
- TRBJ2-2 - TRBV20-1 TGCAGTGCTAGCGGGAGAGGAACCGGGGAGCTGTTTTTT CSASGRGTGELFF
- TRBJ1-6 many TRBV19 TGTGCCAGTAGCAAAGCAGGGACCGGGAATAATTCACCCCTCCACTTT CASSKAGTGNNSPLHF
- TRBJ2-7 once TRBV29-1 TGCAGCGTTGCCAGCAGCCCGGGTCCGCGGGAGCAGTACTTC CSVASSPGPREQYF
- TRBJ2-6 many TRBV12-3/TRBV12-4 TGTGCCAGCAGTGTCCGACGGAGCTCTGGGGCCAACGTCCTGACTTTC CASSVRRSSGANVLTF
- TRBJ1-4 many TRBV7-9 TGTGCCAGCAGCCCCCGAGGGTCAATAGAAAAACTGTTTTTT CASSPRGSIEKLFF
TRBD2 TRBJ2-7 - TRBV6-5 TGTGCCAGCAGGGGACCTACTAGCGGGAGTTCGGGGGAGCAGTACTTC CASRGPTSGSSGEQYF
- TRBJ1-5 - TRBV14 TGTGCCAGCAGCCAAGGCTCCGGGGTGACTGGAGGGCCCCAAGAGACCCAGCATTTT CASSQGSGVTGGPQETQHF
TRBD1 TRBJ2-2 once TRBV24-1 TGTGCCACCAGTAGTTGGACAGGGAACACCGGGGAGCTGTTTTTT CATSSWTGNTGELFF
TRBD1 TRBJ1-4 - TRBV7-2 TGTGCCAGCAGTTACACCTGGACAGGGGGCAGCGAAAAACTGTTTTTT CASSYTWTGGSEKLFF
- TRBJ1-2 many TRBV29-1 TGCAGCGTTCCGGACGCAGGGTATTTCTATGGCTACACCTTC CSVPDAGYFYGYTF
- TRBJ2-2 - TRBV2 TGTGCCAGCAGTGAAGCGCTTACTAGCGGGGAGCTGTTTTTT CASSEALTSGELFF
TRBD1 TRBJ2-7 many TRBV15 TGTGCCACCAGCACAGTAAACAGGGGCAGCTACGAGCAGTACTTC CATSTVNRGSYEQYF
- TRBJ2-2 - TRBV12-3/TRBV12-4 TGTGCCAGCGGTTTACGGGCCTCCGCGAACACCGGGGAGCTGTTTTTT CASGLRASANTGELFF
- TRBJ2-5 many TRBV11-3 TGTGCCAGCAGCTCCCCACGGGTCACCCAAGAGACCCAGTACTTC CASSSPRVTQETQYF
TRBD1 TRBJ1-4 many TRBV2 TGTGCCAGCAACCTGCAATGGGGACAGGGGAGTGAAAAACTGTTTTTT CASNLQWGQGSEKLFF
- TRBJ1-2 - TRBV29-1 TGCAGCGTTGCAGCCAGGAGTTCGGATGGCTACACCTTC CSVAARSSDGYTF
- TRBJ2-5 - TRBV25-1 TGTGCCAGCATAGACGGGTACAATGAGCAGTACTTC CASIDGYNEQYF
- TRBJ2-7 - TRBV7-9 TGTGCCAGCTTTAACAGTCGGGGGAACCACGAGCAGTACTTC CASFNSRGNHEQYF
TRBD2 TRBJ2-5 few TRBV20-1 TGCAGTGCTGGGCCTAGCGGGAGGAGGGAGACCCAGTACTTC CSAGPSGRRETQYF
TRBD2 TRBJ2-5 - TRBV5-1 TGTGTCAGCAGCCAAGAGGGCCGGGGAGCGGGAGTAGAGACCCAGTACTTC CVSSQEGRGAGVETQYF
- TRBJ2-3 - TRBV3-1 TGTGCCAGCAGCCAGTCGGCAGATACGCAGTATTTT CASSQSADTQYF
- TRBJ2-5 many TRBV7-7 TGTGCCAGCAGCCCCCTAGGGGGGCAAGAGACCCAGTACTTC CASSPLGGQETQYF
TRBD1 TRBJ2-7 many TRBV7-9 TGTGCCAGCAGCGGGGGGACAGGGGCCTACGAGCAGTACTTC CASSGGTGAYEQYF
- TRBJ2-3 few TRBV7-9 TGTGCCAGCAGCCTAGGGACGATAGATACGCAGTATTTT CASSLGTIDTQYF
TRBD1 TRBJ2-7 - TRBV6-1 TGTGCCAGCAGGCGAACAGGGGGCACTATCCACGAGCAGTACTTC CASRRTGGTIHEQYF
- TRBJ1-5 many TRBV4-1 TGCGCCAGCAGCCAAGCTCAGGGATTTCAGCCCCAGCATTTT CASSQAQGFQPQHF
TRBD2 TRBJ2-7 - TRBV7-2 TGTGCCAGCAGCTTAGGCCGGGGGGACGAATACGAGCAGTACTTC CASSLGRGDEYEQYF
TRBD1 TRBJ1-5 many TRBV2 TGTGCCAGCAGTGAATGGGGGACAGGGGGTGGAAATCAGCCCCAGCATTTT CASSEWGTGGGNQPQHF
- TRBJ1-1 - TRBV7-2 TGTGCCAGCAGCCTCGGGTCAGGAAGGTGGCAGGAGAACACTGAAGCTTTCTTT CASSLGSGRWQENTEAFF